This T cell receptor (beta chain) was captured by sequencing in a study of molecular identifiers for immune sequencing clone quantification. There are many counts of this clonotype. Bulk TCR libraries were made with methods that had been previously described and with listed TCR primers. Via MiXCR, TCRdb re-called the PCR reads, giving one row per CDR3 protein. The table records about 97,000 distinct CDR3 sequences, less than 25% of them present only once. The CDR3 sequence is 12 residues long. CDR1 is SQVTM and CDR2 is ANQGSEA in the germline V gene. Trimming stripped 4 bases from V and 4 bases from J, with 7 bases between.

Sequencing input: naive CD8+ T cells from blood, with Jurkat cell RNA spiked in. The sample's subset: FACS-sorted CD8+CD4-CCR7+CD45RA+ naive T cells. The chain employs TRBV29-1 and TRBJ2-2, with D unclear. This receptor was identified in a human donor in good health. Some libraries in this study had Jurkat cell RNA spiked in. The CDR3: CSVAPGTGELFF. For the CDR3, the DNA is TGCAGCGTTGCCCCCGGCACCGGGGAGCTGTTTTTT.